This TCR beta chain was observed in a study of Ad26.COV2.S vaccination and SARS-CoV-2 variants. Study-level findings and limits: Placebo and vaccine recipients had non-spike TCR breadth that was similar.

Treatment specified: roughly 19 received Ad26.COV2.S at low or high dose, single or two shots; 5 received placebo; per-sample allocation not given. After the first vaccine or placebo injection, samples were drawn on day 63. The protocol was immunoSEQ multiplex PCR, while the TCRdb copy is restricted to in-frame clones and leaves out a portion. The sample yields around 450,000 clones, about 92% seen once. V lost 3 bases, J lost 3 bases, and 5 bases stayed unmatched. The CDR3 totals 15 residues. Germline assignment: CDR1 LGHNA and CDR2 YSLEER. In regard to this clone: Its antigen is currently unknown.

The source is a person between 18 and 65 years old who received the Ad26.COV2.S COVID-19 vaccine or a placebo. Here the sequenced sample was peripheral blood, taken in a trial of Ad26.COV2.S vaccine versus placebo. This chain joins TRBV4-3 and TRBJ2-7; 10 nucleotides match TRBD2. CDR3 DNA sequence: TGCGCCAGCAGCCACAGGACTAGCGGCCACTACGAGCAGTACTTC. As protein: CASSHRTSGHYEQYF.